This paragraph reports one TCR beta chain. The entry originates in a study of blood T cell repertoires in COVID-19. Overall study context: The United States, Italy and Spain supplied acute and convalescent COVID-19 samples. T cells, B-cell-depleted T cells, or PBMCs provided the cDNA or gDNA that served as material.

The CDR3 runs to 16 residues. V lost 2 bases to trimming and J lost 0 bases; unmatched junction nucleotides: 4. Germline-derived CDR1 and CDR2 are MDHEN and SYDVKM. Per the authors' pipeline: Reference gene primers were amplified, and this amplification served to estimate nucleated cell counts. Sequencing was performed with immunoSEQ multiplex PCR; in TCRdb, only in-frame clones are kept and a portion is missing. V and J calls and clone size follow that table, whereas D and trimming were derived from the DNA. This repertoire shows about 68,000 clones, about nine tenths found once; its top ten account for about 7.1%.

The V call is TRBV28, the J call TRBJ2-3; 8 bases line up with TRBD2. Sequencing was done on a sample of peripheral blood. This TCR came from a human donor in a cohort sampled during active COVID-19. This CDR3 is CASSLLAGGSTDTQYF. As DNA, the CDR3 is TGTGCCAGCAGTTTACTTGCGGGGGGTAGCACAGATACGCAGTATTTT.